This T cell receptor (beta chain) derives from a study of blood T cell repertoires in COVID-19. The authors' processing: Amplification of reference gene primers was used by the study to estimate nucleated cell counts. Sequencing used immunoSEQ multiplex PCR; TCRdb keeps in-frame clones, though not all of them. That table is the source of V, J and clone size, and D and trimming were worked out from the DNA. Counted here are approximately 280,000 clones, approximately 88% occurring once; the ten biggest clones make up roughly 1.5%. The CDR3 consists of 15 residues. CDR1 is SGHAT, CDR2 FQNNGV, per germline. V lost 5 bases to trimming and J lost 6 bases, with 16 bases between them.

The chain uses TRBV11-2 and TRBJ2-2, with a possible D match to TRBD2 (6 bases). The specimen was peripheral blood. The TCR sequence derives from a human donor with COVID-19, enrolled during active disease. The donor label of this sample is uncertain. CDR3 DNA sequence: TGTGCCAGCAGCCTGGGACTTATTTGGGCCGGGGAGCTGTTTTTT. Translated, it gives CASSLGLIWAGELFF.